The 26 T cell receptor beta chains reported below all come from one sample, sequenced in a study of OX40 agonist ivuxolimab in advanced cancers. Repertoires were generated with immunoSEQ multiplex PCR, while TCRdb's copy carries only in-frame clones and drops some. Of approximately 70,000 clones in the sample, around 88% were seen once. Specimen: CD4+ or CD8+ T cells sorted from blood, collected in a trial of the OX40 agonist ivuxolimab. The receptor set was obtained from an adult with an advanced solid tumor such as melanoma, head and neck, liver or kidney cancer.

The chain employs TRBV18 and TRBJ1-4; possible D gene TRBD1, 6 bases. The V end was cut by 8 bases, the J end by 4 bases, with 14 bases between. This CDR3 is 14 amino acids long. Germline V CDR1 and CDR2: KGHSH, LQKENI. CDR3 nucleotide sequence: TGTGCCAGCCAAGGACAGTCCTTTAATGAAAAACTGTTTTTT. Translation: CASQGQSFNEKLFF.

The chain carries TRBV6-6 and TRBJ1-2, with D unresolved. The CDR3 loop spans 16 amino acids. Per the germline V gene, CDR1 is MNHNY and CDR2 is SVGAGI (reference sequence). V dropped 2 bases and J dropped 6 bases, with 19 bases sitting between them. CDR3 residues: CASSYDRRQNADGYTF. The CDR3 coding sequence is TGTGCCAGCAGTTACGACCGCCGGCAGAATGCAGATGGCTACACCTTC.

The chain joins TRBV2 to TRBJ2-1; 10 bases are shared with TRBD2. CDR3 length equals 13 residues. V shed 9 bases and J 5 bases; nucleotides not matched to a gene: 4. Looked up from germline, CDR1 is SNHLY and CDR2 is FYNNEI. CDR3 protein: CARAGGANNEQFF. The DNA for the CDR3 is TGTGCCAGAGCGGGGGGGGCAAACAATGAGCAGTTCTTC.

V gene TRBV2 combines with J gene TRBJ1-3, with no clear D. CDR3 size: 17 residues. The germline V and J ends were trimmed by 4 bases and 0 bases, with 16 bases remaining between them. Germline V gene lookup returns CDR1 SNHLY and CDR2 FYNNEI. As DNA, the CDR3 is TGTGCCAGCAGTGGGGTCCTTAGTTCCCTCTCTGGAAACACCATATATTTT. The encoded protein is CASSGVLSSLSGNTIYF.

The gene calls are TRBV5-4 and TRBJ2-2; a weak D match, TRBD2 (6 bases). Trimming shortened V by 5 bases and J by 0 bases, and 11 bases separated the two germline ends. Germline CDR1 reads SGHNT; CDR2 reads YYREEE (reference sequence). The CDR3 runs to 15 residues. The CDR3 loop is CASSRGRSNTGELFF. The DNA of the CDR3 is TGTGCCAGCAGTCGGGGGAGGTCGAACACCGGGGAGCTGTTTTTT.

The rearrangement joins TRBV5-1 to TRBJ2-7; 7 nucleotides match TRBD1. The CDR3 is 14 amino acids. Germline lookup yields CDR1 SGHRS and CDR2 YFSETQ. With V trimmed by 1 base and J by 2 bases, 3 bases remained unmatched. CDR3 sequence (DNA): TGCGCCAGCAGCTTGACGACAGGGACCTACGAGCAGTACTTC. Translating gives CASSLTTGTYEQYF.

The rearrangement uses TRBV29-1 and TRBJ2-3, with 11 positions matching TRBD2. Germline assignment: CDR1 SQVTM and CDR2 ANQGSEA. CDR3 length equals 15 residues. V lost 4 bases, J lost 2 bases, and 5 bases stayed unmatched. DNA of the CDR3: TGCAGCGTTGCGGGGACTAGCGGCCCCACAGATACGCAGTATTTT. Protein product: CSVAGTSGPTDTQYF.

This chain connects TRBV27 to TRBJ1-5, with D maybe TRBD1 (5 bases). This CDR3 comprises 13 residues. The V and J ends lost 9 bases and 7 bases respectively, with 16 bases between them. Germline V gene sequence: CDR1 MNHEY, CDR2 SMNVEV (reference sequence). CDR3 coding DNA: TGTGCCAGAACTGGATCATGGGGGCAGCCCCAGCATTTT. Its translation is CARTGSWGQPQHF.

The chain uses TRBV9 and TRBJ1-1; the D gene is possibly TRBD1 (5 bases). Germline V CDR1 and CDR2: SGDLS, YYNGEE. Between the trimmed V and J ends, which lost 3 bases and 7 bases, there was a span of 13 bases. This CDR3 region has 13 residues. CDR3 coding DNA: TGTGCCAGCAGCGGTCTGGCTGGGGGTGAAGCTTTCTTT. This gives the protein CASSGLAGGEAFF.

The CDR3 protein is CASSDLAGGSNEQFF. The CDR3 DNA is TGTGCCAGCAGTGATCTAGCGGGGGGTTCCAATGAGCAGTTCTTC. The chain links TRBV2 to TRBJ2-1; TRBD2 aligns across 11 bases. CDR3 length: 15 residues. Germline V gene sequence: CDR1 SNHLY, CDR2 FYNNEI. V lost 3 bases, J lost 6 bases, and 4 bases stayed unmatched.

The rearrangement joins TRBV6-1 to TRBJ1-2, with unresolved D. The germline CDR1 and CDR2 sequences are MNHNS and SASEGT. This CDR3 region has 15 residues. Trimming took off 2 bases at V and 2 bases at J, with 12 bases between the two ends. This CDR3 is CASSEMRTPNYGYTF. The CDR3 region has the DNA TGTGCCAGCAGTGAAATGCGGACGCCCAACTATGGCTACACCTTC.

This chain uses TRBV5-8 with TRBJ1-2, with 7 bases aligning to TRBD1. The germline CDR1 and CDR2 sequences are SGHTS and YDEGEE. Trimming at V came to 5 bases and at J to 6 bases, leaving 4 bases not matched to a gene. The CDR3 contains 12 residues. CDR3 nucleotides: TGTGCCAGCAGTCTGGACAGGCATGGCTACACCTTC. As protein: CASSLDRHGYTF.

CDR3 coding DNA: TGTGCCAGCAGTGAACCCCCAGGGGTATCTCAGCCCCAGCATTTT. It is translated as CASSEPPGVSQPQHF. The chain combines TRBV6-1 with TRBJ1-5, with D tentatively TRBD1 (6 bases). CDR3 length: 15 amino acids. The germline V and J ends were trimmed by 2 bases and 6 bases, with 14 bases remaining between them. CDR1 is MNHNS and CDR2 is SASEGT in the germline V gene.

The CDR3 bases are TGTGCCAGCAGCTTATCTGAGACTAGCGGCCTCGGTGAGCAGTTCTTC. Residues: CASSLSETSGLGEQFF. The J gene is TRBJ2-1, the V gene TRBV11-3, with 9 positions matching TRBD2. V lost 2 bases to trimming and J lost 9 bases; unmatched junction nucleotides: 11. CDR1 is SGHNT and CDR2 is YENEEA in the germline V gene. The CDR3 is 16 residues long.

This chain links TRBV5-5 with TRBJ1-1; D perhaps matches TRBD1 (5 bases). The CDR3 is 13 residues long. Germline CDR1 SGHKS, CDR2 YYEKEE (reference sequence). V shed 0 bases and J shed 5 bases, with 8 bases lying between them. CDR3 sequence (DNA): TGTGCCAGCAGCTTGGTCAGGGATACTGAAGCTTTCTTT. Residues: CASSLVRDTEAFF.

To note about this clone: An end of the junction does not agree with germline; a read error may underlie this. V is TRBV18 and J is TRBJ2-5; D remains unclear. Germline values: CDR1 KGHSH, CDR2 LQKENI. This CDR3 has 13 amino acids. CDR3 nucleotides: TGTGCCAGCTCACCAGGTGCCTTGGAGAGCCAGTACTTC. This codes for CASSPGALESQYF.

V usage is TRBV6-1 and J usage is TRBJ1-5; D unclear. Trimming stripped 0 bases from V and 4 bases from J, with 13 bases between. Germline CDR1 is MNHNS and CDR2 is SASEGT. The CDR3 spans 16 residues. The CDR3 DNA reads as TGTGCCAGCAGTGAAGCAAGCCAGGTACTAAATCAGCCCCAGCATTTT. Protein sequence: CASSEASQVLNQPQHF.

The chain joins TRBV6-1 to TRBJ2-5, with D uncertain. The closer fit of TRBJ2-7 to the DNA end suggests the J call may be wrong. The CDR3 runs 12 residues. CDR1 and CDR2 (germline): MNHNS, SASEGT. CDR3 protein: CASRGSTYEQYF. The CDR3 coding sequence is TGTGCCAGCAGAGGCAGTACCTACGAGCAGTACTTC.

This sequence joins TRBV19 and TRBJ1-1; D is perhaps TRBD1 (6 bases). Trimming removed 5 bases at V and 1 base at J, with 11 bases between. The length of the CDR3 is 14 residues. The germline gives CDR1 LNHDA, CDR2 SQIVND (reference sequence). In nucleotides, the CDR3 is TGTGCCAGTAGTCCCGGGACACCGAACACTGAAGCTTTCTTT. Amino acid sequence: CASSPGTPNTEAFF.

The CDR3 loop is CASSDREGQPQHF. The CDR3 DNA reads TGTGCCAGCAGCGACCGCGAGGGTCAGCCCCAGCATTTT. This chain joins TRBV7-9 and TRBJ1-5; D not resolved. Germline V CDR1 and CDR2: SEHNR, FQNEAQ (reference sequence). Trimming took 5 bases from V and 6 from J, leaving 11 bases between them. This CDR3 region has 13 residues.

This rearrangement joins TRBV6-1 to TRBJ2-3; D ambiguous. Looked up from germline, CDR1 is MNHNS and CDR2 is SASEGT. Trimming removed 0 bases from V and 4 bases from J, with 5 bases in between. The CDR3 loop spans 13 amino acids. Written as DNA, the CDR3 is TGTGCCAGCAGTGAAGCGCCGGCAGATACGCAGTATTTT. Amino acids: CASSEAPADTQYF.

The chain carries TRBV5-6 and TRBJ1-1; D ambiguous. Trimming pared 2 bases from V and 0 bases from J, leaving 2 bases between. The CDR3 loop spans 12 amino acids. The V gene's germline CDR1 is SGHDT and CDR2 YYEEEE. In DNA, the CDR3 is TGTGCCAGCAGCTTAATGAACACTGAAGCTTTCTTT. Translated, it gives CASSLMNTEAFF.

The count of this clone is one. The V gene is TRBV10-3, the J gene TRBJ1-2; no firm D call. The CDR3 consists of 12 residues. Per the germline V gene, CDR1 is ENHRY and CDR2 is SYGVKD. With 8 bases removed from V and 2 bases from J, the gap between germline ends came to 9 bases. CDR3 sequence: CAISTGNYGYTF. The CDR3 bases are TGTGCCATCTCTACGGGGAACTATGGCTACACCTTC.

This chain links TRBV5-1 with TRBJ2-7; D possibly corresponds to TRBD2 (7 bases). With 4 bases removed from V and 6 bases from J, the gap between germline ends came to 17 bases. Germline assignment: CDR1 SGHRS and CDR2 YFSETQ. This CDR3 contains 14 residues. The CDR3 nucleotides are TGCGCCAGCAGCGACTCACGGGGGGCCGGCGAGCAGTACTTC. Protein sequence: CASSDSRGAGEQYF.

The gene calls are TRBV19 and TRBJ2-2; D not resolved. V lost 1 base, J lost 3 bases, and 9 bases lay in between. The CDR3 consists of 15 residues. Per germline, CDR1 LNHDA and CDR2 SQIVND (reference sequence). This CDR3 reads CASSIGTAYTGELFF. For the CDR3, the DNA is TGTGCCAGTAGTATAGGTACGGCTTACACCGGGGAGCTGTTTTTT.

The chain combines TRBV11-1 with TRBJ2-5; tentatively, D is TRBD1 (6 bases). Trimming stripped 5 bases from V and 5 bases from J, with 15 bases between. In germline, CDR1 is SGHAT, CDR2 FQDESV (reference sequence). This CDR3 spans 14 amino acids. This CDR3 reads CASSLYRAGETQYF. The CDR3 DNA reads as TGTGCCAGCAGCCTCTACAGGGCCGGGGAGACCCAGTACTTC.